Below are 18 T cell receptor beta chains sequenced from a single sample in a study of T cell repertoires in cytomegalovirus infection. The antigens these receptors bind are not known. TCRdb used MiXCR to reprocess the reads, holding one entry per CDR3 protein. Of about 350,000 distinct CDR3 sequences listed, roughly a third were seen once; the top ten hold roughly 12%. The sequencing used cultured PBMCs, collected from culture after CMV antigen stimulation. These receptors came from a human donor in good health (CMV status not recorded). Some clones in this sample may be carry-over from other donors' samples.

This sequence joins TRBV3-1 and TRBJ1-1; the D is unclear. The CDR3 sequence is 13 residues long. Trimming shortened V by 0 bases and J by 4 bases, and 6 bases separated the two germline ends. The germline CDR1 and CDR2 sequences are LGHDT and YNNKEL (reference sequence). In DNA form, the CDR3 reads TGTGCCAGCAGCCAAGAATTTACCACTGAAGCTTTCTTT. Protein: CASSQEFTTEAFF.

Many counts were recorded for this clonotype. This chain links TRBV11-2 with TRBJ2-5; the D is unclear. The CDR3 consists of 13 residues. Germline-derived CDR1 and CDR2 are SGHAT and FQNNGV. The germline V and J ends were trimmed by 3 bases and 2 bases, with 7 bases remaining between them. As DNA, the CDR3 is TGTGCCAGCAGCTTGGAGAGGCAAGAGACCCAGTACTTC. Amino acids: CASSLERQETQYF.

This clonotype showed up just a few times. In DNA, the CDR3 is TGTGCCAGCAGCCACGGACCTCCTGGGGAGCAGTACGTC. Translating it yields CASSHGPPGEQYV. The V gene is TRBV11-3, the J gene TRBJ2-7; D is uncertain. CDR3 length: 13 amino acids. Germline V gene sequence: CDR1 SGHNT, CDR2 YENEEA. Trimming cost V 5 bases and J 7 bases, with 15 bases left between them.

This clonotype was recorded many times. The chain carries TRBV7-2 and TRBJ2-1; 7 bases are a match to TRBD2. Per the germline V gene, CDR1 is SGHTA and CDR2 is FQGNSA. Trimming removed 1 base from V and 7 bases from J; junction bases left unmatched: 7. The CDR3 has 15 amino acids. The CDR3 sequence is CASSLDRLAVNEQFF. The DNA for the CDR3 is TGTGCCAGCAGCTTAGATCGGCTAGCGGTAAATGAGCAGTTCTTC. Based on the CDR3 plus reference TRBV7-2 and TRBJ2-1, the full variable domain is GAGVSQSPSNKVTEKGKDVELRCDPISGHTALYWYRQSLGQGLEFLIYFQGNSAPDKSGLPSDRFSAERTGGSVSTLTIQRTQQEDSAVYLCASSLDRLAVNEQFFGPGTRLTVL.

The chain has TRBV3-1 and TRBJ2-2; 9 bases fit TRBD2. CDR1 and CDR2 from the germline V gene are LGHDT and YNNKEL (reference sequence). V lost 3 bases and J lost 3; bases outside the gene matches: 8. The CDR3 extends over 17 amino acids. In nucleotides, the CDR3 is TGTGCCAGCAGCCATACCGGGACTAGCAGATACACCGGGGAGCTGTTTTTT. The encoded protein is CASSHTGTSRYTGELFF.

The chain employs TRBV6-5 and TRBJ1-1, with D hard to call. With 0 bases removed from V and 1 base from J, the gap between germline ends came to 6 bases. The CDR3 is 14 amino acids. Germline loops: CDR1 MNHEY, CDR2 SVGAGI. CDR3 loop: CASSYSEANTEAFF. As DNA, the CDR3 is TGTGCCAGCAGTTACTCGGAGGCGAACACTGAAGCTTTCTTT.

The CDR3 here is CATRIGTGSTDTQYF. As DNA, the CDR3 is TGTGCCACCCGGATCGGGACAGGGTCCACAGATACGCAGTATTTT. V and J are TRBV15 and TRBJ2-3; TRBD1 matches 9 bases. The CDR3 runs 15 residues. Germline loops: CDR1 LNHNV, CDR2 YYDKDF (reference sequence). V lost 8 bases to trimming and J lost 2 bases; unmatched junction nucleotides: 8.

V and J are TRBV11-2 and TRBJ2-7; 9 bases fit TRBD2. Germline values: CDR1 SGHAT, CDR2 FQNNGV. The ends lost 5 bases at V and 6 bases at J; junction bases unmatched: 20. The CDR3 runs to 18 residues. CDR3 amino acids: CASSPSPSGIGSTGEQYF. The CDR3 DNA sequence: TGTGCCAGCAGCCCGTCTCCTAGCGGGATAGGTTCGACGGGCGAGCAGTACTTC.

The genes are TRBV6-2 or TRBV6-3 and TRBJ2-6, with D perhaps TRBD2 (5 bases). The germline V and J ends were trimmed by 4 bases and 9 bases, with 13 bases remaining between them. The CDR3 has 14 amino acids. The germline V gene has CDR1 MNHEY and CDR2 SVGEGT. The CDR3 DNA reads TGTGCCAGCAGTTTTCAGAGAGGAGGCAACGTCCTGACTTTC. Its translation is CASSFQRGGNVLTF.

The gene calls are TRBV4-1 and TRBJ2-7; 8 bases are shared with TRBD1. The CDR3 is 15 residues long. The ends lost 0 bases at V and 6 bases at J; junction bases unmatched: 7. The germline V gene encodes CDR1 MGHRA and CDR2 YSYEKL. CDR3 protein: CASSQDMVRGREQYV. The CDR3 DNA sequence: TGCGCCAGCAGCCAAGATATGGTCAGGGGGCGCGAGCAGTACGTC.

This clonotype was found a few times. The rearrangement uses TRBV10-3 and TRBJ2-1; 7 bases line up with TRBD1. The trim removed 4 bases at V and 7 bases at J, leaving 13 bases unmatched. The CDR3 runs 16 residues. Looked up from germline, CDR1 is ENHRY and CDR2 is SYGVKD. DNA for the CDR3: TGTGCCATCAGTGGGTCGACAGGGTCCTTACTTAATGAGCAGTTCTTC. It translates to CAISGSTGSLLNEQFF.

V and J are TRBV6-2 or TRBV6-3 and TRBJ2-3; 14 bases line up with TRBD2. Trimming removed 5 bases from V and 3 bases from J; junction bases left unmatched: 10. CDR3 length equals 18 residues. CDR1 is MNHEY and CDR2 is SVGEGT in the germline V gene. The DNA of the CDR3 is TGTGCCAGCAGTCGACCGACTAGCGGGAGGGAGAGGACAGATACGCAGTATTTT. Amino acids: CASSRPTSGRERTDTQYF.

The rearrangement uses TRBV7-2 and TRBJ2-3, with TRBD2 identical over 11 bases. CDR1 SGHTA and CDR2 FQGNSA come from the germline V gene. V shed 4 bases and J 5 bases; nucleotides not matched to a gene: 2. This CDR3 contains 14 residues. This CDR3 reads CASSSSGRRDTQYF. As DNA, the CDR3 is TGTGCCAGCAGCTCTAGCGGGAGGAGAGATACGCAGTATTTT.

This sequence joins TRBV27 and TRBJ2-3, with TRBD1 matching 9 bases. CDR3 length: 15 residues. J gave up 6 bases and V 7 bases, and 11 bases lay outside the gene matches. Germline V gives CDR1 MNHEY, CDR2 SMNVEV (reference sequence). The CDR3 sequence: CASTPGTGFFDTQYF. The CDR3 nucleotides are TGTGCCAGCACCCCCGGGACAGGGTTTTTCGATACGCAGTATTTT.

Only a few counts were recorded for this clonotype. The V gene is TRBV7-6, the J gene TRBJ1-3; the D gene is possibly TRBD1 (5 bases). The CDR3 spans 11 residues. Looked up from germline, CDR1 is SGHVS and CDR2 is FNYEAQ. Between the trimmed V and J ends, which lost 5 bases and 11 bases, there was a span of 10 bases. CDR3 coding DNA: TGTGCCAGCAGCACCCGGGACGCCATATATTTT. Amino acid sequence: CASSTRDAIYF.

This clonotype has a handful of counts. This rearrangement joins TRBV10-3 to TRBJ2-5; TRBD2 might be the D (6 bases). Between the trimmed V and J ends, which lost 2 bases and 5 bases, there was a span of 6 bases. The CDR3 has 12 residues. The germline V gene encodes CDR1 ENHRY and CDR2 SYGVKD. DNA for the CDR3: TGTGCCATCAGTGAGCTAGCGGAGACCCAGTACTTC. Translation gives CAISELAETQYF.

The chain couples TRBV5-1 to TRBJ2-7, with D tentatively TRBD1 (6 bases). The CDR3 consists of 12 residues. The V and J ends lost 4 bases and 2 bases respectively, with 7 bases between them. Germline CDR1 and CDR2: SGHRS and YFSETQ. The chain's CDR3 is CASSRDTYEQYF. The CDR3 DNA reads as TGCGCCAGCAGCCGGGACACCTACGAGCAGTACTTC.

The rearrangement joins TRBV7-9 to TRBJ2-5; TRBD2 might be the D (5 bases). The CDR3 consists of 14 residues. V was shortened by 2 bases and J by 5 bases, with 12 bases between the two germline ends. Germline CDR1 and CDR2: SEHNR and FQNEAQ (reference sequence). The CDR3 sequence: CASSLLEVRETQYF. The CDR3 region has the DNA TGTGCCAGCAGCTTATTGGAGGTTCGGGAGACCCAGTACTTC. The complete variable domain, with remaining parts taken from reference TRBV7-9 and TRBJ2-5, reads DTGVSQNPRHKITKRGQNVTFRCDPISEHNRLYWYRQTLGQGPEFLTYFQNEAQLEKSRLLSDRFSAERPKGSFSTLEIQRTEQGDSAMYLCASSLLEVRETQYFGPGTRLLVL.